The entry that follows covers one T cell receptor (beta chain) sequence. Its antigen is still unknown. This sample is part of a study of type 1 regulatory T cells. Across the study: An in vitro protocol generated T-allo10, a Tr1-enriched, alloantigen-specific CD4 T cell product.

The CDR3 length is 15 residues. CDR1 is SGHVS, CDR2 FQNEAQ, per germline. V dropped 5 bases and J dropped 8; count of bases not matched to a gene: 8. One entry per CDR3 protein results from TCRdb running MiXCR on the reads. The sample has fewer than 70,000 distinct CDR3 sequences; about 62% are singletons. T-allo10 cells from the graft donor were described as anergic, host-alloantigen-specific, and alloantigen-specific suppressors. This clonotype was obtained from a human donor in good health. Sequencing input: cultured T cells, either the whole culture or a sorted T cell fraction (not recorded which). Regarding subset: Tr1-enriched cell product generated in vitro against host alloantigens. The chain carries TRBV7-8 and TRBJ2-2; 10 nucleotides line up with TRBD1. CDR3: CASSRRQGAGGELFF. CDR3 nucleotide sequence: TGTGCCAGCAGCCGGAGACAGGGGGCAGGTGGGGAGCTGTTTTTT.